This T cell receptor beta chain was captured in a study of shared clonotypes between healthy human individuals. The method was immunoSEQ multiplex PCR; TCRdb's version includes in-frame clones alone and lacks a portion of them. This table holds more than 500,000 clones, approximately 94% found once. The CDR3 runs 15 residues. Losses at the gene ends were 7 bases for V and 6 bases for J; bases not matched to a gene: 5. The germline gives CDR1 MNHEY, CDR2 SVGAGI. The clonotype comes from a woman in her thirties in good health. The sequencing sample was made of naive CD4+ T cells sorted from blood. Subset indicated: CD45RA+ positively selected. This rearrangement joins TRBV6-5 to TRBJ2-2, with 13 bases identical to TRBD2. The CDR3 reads CASTRTSGSAGELFF. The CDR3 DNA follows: TGTGCCAGCACCAGGACTAGCGGGAGTGCCGGGGAGCTGTTTTTT.